A selection of T cell receptor beta chains follows, all from one sample in a study of spatial heterogeneity in lung cancer. A single record per CDR3 protein comes from TCRdb applying MiXCR to the 5' RACE reads. Among 21,000 or so distinct CDR3 sequences listed, about 6.8% were seen once. The sample consisted of lung tumor tissue, taken at surgery. Receptors originate from a male donor with early-stage non-small cell lung cancer. The CDR3 runs from the conserved cysteine through the conserved F or W. D genes are given only for firm matches. A clone size is listed for some rows: how often the clone was seen (once, few, many), or a class if it is expanded.

J: TRBJ2-3
length: 14
V: TRBV7-2
size: few
D: TRBD2
DNA: TGTGCCAGCAGCGTGACTAGCGGCACAGATACGCAGTATTTT
CDR3: CASSVTSGTDTQYF

J: TRBJ1-6
length: 15
V: TRBV28
size: many
D: TRBD1
DNA: TGTGCCAGCAGTCCCCCCGGGACAGTCCTAAGTCTCCTCCACTTT
CDR3: CASSPPGTVLSLLHF

J: TRBJ2-3
length: 16
V: TRBV5-1
size: medium-sized
D: TRBD2
DNA: TGCGCCAGCAGCCCGACTAGCGGGGGGGCCCGGGATACGCAGTATTTT
CDR3: CASSPTSGGARDTQYF

J: TRBJ2-7
length: 15
V: TRBV10-3
size: large
D: .
DNA: TGTGCCATCAGTGAGTCGCAAGGTCCCCAGTCCGAGCAGTACTTC
CDR3: CAISESQGPQSEQYF

J: TRBJ1-4
length: 14
V: TRBV7-9
size: .
D: TRBD1
DNA: TGTGCCAGCAGCTTGGGACAGGGGAAGGAAAAACTGTTTTTT
CDR3: CASSLGQGKEKLFF

J: TRBJ2-3
length: 14
V: TRBV28
size: many
D: .
DNA: TGTGCCAGCAGTTCGGGGGCCGGTGGAGATACGCAGTATTTT
CDR3: CASSSGAGGDTQYF

J: TRBJ2-5
length: 13
V: TRBV7-8
size: many
D: .
DNA: TGTGCCAGCAGCCATGGGGCTAGAGAGACCCAGTACTTC
CDR3: CASSHGARETQYF

J: TRBJ2-7
length: 14
V: TRBV5-1
size: medium-sized
D: TRBD2
DNA: TGCGCCAGCAGCAGCGGGACGGACCCGAGCGAGCAGTACTTC
CDR3: CASSSGTDPSEQYF

J: TRBJ2-7
length: 15
V: TRBV9
size: many
D: .
DNA: TGTGCCAGCAGCGTAGGAGGAGCAAGCTCCTACGAGCAGTACTTC
CDR3: CASSVGGASSYEQYF

J: TRBJ2-3
length: 17
V: TRBV6-1
size: many
D: .
DNA: TGTGCCAGCAGCCCATGGACTAAAAGGAGAACCACAGATACGCAGTATTTT
CDR3: CASSPWTKRRTTDTQYF

J: TRBJ2-5
length: 16
V: TRBV9
size: many
D: TRBD1
DNA: TGTGCCAGCAGCCCGAGACTGGACAGGGCCTACGGGACCCAGTACTTC
CDR3: CASSPRLDRAYGTQYF

J: TRBJ2-7
length: 15
V: TRBV10-3
size: few
D: TRBD2
DNA: TGTGCCATCAGCGGGACTAGCGGGAGTCGGGACGAGCAGTACTTC
CDR3: CAISGTSGSRDEQYF

J: TRBJ1-1
length: 14
V: TRBV6-1
size: few
D: TRBD1
DNA: TGTGCCGGCAGTAAGAGACAGGGGTATTGGGAAGCTTTCTTT
CDR3: CAGSKRQGYWEAFF

J: TRBJ1-2
length: 13
V: TRBV28
size: many
D: .
DNA: TGTGCCAGCAGTTTAAGGGGGAACTATGGCTACACCTTC
CDR3: CASSLRGNYGYTF

J: TRBJ2-3
length: 15
V: TRBV6-1
size: .
D: TRBD2
DNA: TGTGCCAGCCGACTAGCGGGGGGCAGCACAGATACGCAGTATTTT
CDR3: CASRLAGGSTDTQYF

J: TRBJ2-7
length: 16
V: TRBV4-3
size: .
D: .
DNA: TGCGCCAGCAGCCAAGGTCGCGGGATACTTAACTACGAGCAGTACTTC
CDR3: CASSQGRGILNYEQYF

J: TRBJ2-2
length: 13
V: TRBV7-2
size: many
D: .
DNA: TGTGCCAGCAGCTTAAGGGAAACCGGGGAGCTGTTTTTT
CDR3: CASSLRETGELFF

J: TRBJ2-7
length: 14
V: TRBV29-1
size: many
D: TRBD1
DNA: TGCAGCGTTGAATGGACAGGGGAGGCCTACGAGCAGTACTTC
CDR3: CSVEWTGEAYEQYF

J: TRBJ2-1
length: 14
V: TRBV7-2
size: many
D: .
DNA: TGTGCCAGCAGCGCACAGCGGAGCTACAATGAGCAGTTCTTC
CDR3: CASSAQRSYNEQFF

J: TRBJ2-1
length: 17
V: TRBV27
size: few
D: TRBD2
DNA: TGTGCCAGCAGTTTCCCCTGGACTAGCGGGAGTTTTGCTGAGCAGTTCTTC
CDR3: CASSFPWTSGSFAEQFF

J: TRBJ2-3
length: 18
V: TRBV7-2
size: many
D: TRBD2
DNA: TGTGCCAGCAGCTTAGCGGGCCTAGCGGGGGCGGGGGCAGATACGCAGTATTTT
CDR3: CASSLAGLAGAGADTQYF

J: TRBJ2-1
length: 18
V: TRBV23-1
size: many
D: .
DNA: TGCGCCAGCAGTCAATCGGTCCGCGGCCCTAGCTCCTACAATGAGCAGTTCTTC
CDR3: CASSQSVRGPSSYNEQFF

J: TRBJ1-1
length: 16
V: TRBV12-3/TRBV12-4
size: .
D: TRBD1
DNA: TGTGCCAGCAACCTGGGGGGGTGGGACAGGGGTTCTGAAGCTTTCTTT
CDR3: CASNLGGWDRGSEAFF

J: TRBJ2-7
length: 12
V: TRBV7-9
size: many
D: .
DNA: TGTGCCAGCAGCTTAGGACTCGGCGAGCAGTACTTC
CDR3: CASSLGLGEQYF

J: TRBJ2-2
length: 14
V: TRBV29-1
size: few
D: .
DNA: TGCAGCGCCCGATGGGGCTCGAACACCGGGGAGCTGTTTTTT
CDR3: CSARWGSNTGELFF

J: TRBJ1-1
length: 14
V: TRBV7-9
size: many
D: .
DNA: TGTGCCAGCAGCTTAACAGGGCCGTCGCCTGAAGCTTTCTTT
CDR3: CASSLTGPSPEAFF

J: TRBJ1-6
length: 20
V: TRBV27
size: many
D: TRBD1
DNA: TGTGCCAGCAGCCCAGACAGGGCCGGAGCTGGAGGAACCTATAATTCACCCCTCCACTTT
CDR3: CASSPDRAGAGGTYNSPLHF

J: TRBJ2-7
length: 17
V: TRBV28
size: many
D: .
DNA: TGTGCCAGCAGTTCGACCAGGGGTCCCAGGGGCCCCTACGAGCAGTACTTC
CDR3: CASSSTRGPRGPYEQYF

J: TRBJ1-2
length: 15
V: TRBV7-9
size: many
D: .
DNA: TGTGCCAGCAGCCACAACCCCGGGGGAAGCTATGGCTACACCTTC
CDR3: CASSHNPGGSYGYTF

J: TRBJ2-2
length: 15
V: TRBV5-1
size: .
D: .
DNA: TGCGCCAGCAGCACCAACAGGCCGAACACCGGGGAGCTGTTTTTT
CDR3: CASSTNRPNTGELFF

J: TRBJ2-1
length: 16
V: TRBV9
size: many
D: TRBD2
DNA: TGTGCCAGCTCCCACGCCGGGACTAGAGTCTACAATGAGCAGTTCTTC
CDR3: CASSHAGTRVYNEQFF

J: TRBJ1-5
length: 17
V: TRBV19
size: many
D: TRBD1
DNA: TGTGCCAGTAGCCCATTAACAGGGGGCAGCGGGAATCAGCCCCAGCATTTT
CDR3: CASSPLTGGSGNQPQHF

J: TRBJ2-7
length: 14
V: TRBV2
size: .
D: TRBD1
DNA: TGTGCCAGCAGTGTAGGCCAGGGGGCGGGCGAGCAGTACTTC
CDR3: CASSVGQGAGEQYF

J: TRBJ2-1
length: 11
V: TRBV7-2
size: many
D: .
DNA: TGTGCCAGCAGCTTTCAAAATGAGCAGTTCTTC
CDR3: CASSFQNEQFF

J: TRBJ2-3
length: 16
V: TRBV11-2
size: .
D: .
DNA: TGTGCCAGCAGCTTAATGGCGACTTCTGAAGAGGATACGCAGTATTTT
CDR3: CASSLMATSEEDTQYF

J: TRBJ2-2
length: 13
V: TRBV11-3
size: many
D: .
DNA: TGTGCCAGCAGCTCGGACGGCACCGGGGAGCTGTTTTTT
CDR3: CASSSDGTGELFF

J: TRBJ2-5
length: 12
V: TRBV29-1
size: many
D: TRBD1
DNA: TGCAGCGTCCTGACAGGGGGAGAGACCCAGTACTTC
CDR3: CSVLTGGETQYF

J: TRBJ2-2
length: 18
V: TRBV11-2
size: many
D: .
DNA: TGTGCCAGCAGCCCCCGTGGGGGTGAGTCCGCGAACACCGGGGAGCTGTTTTTT
CDR3: CASSPRGGESANTGELFF

J: TRBJ1-3
length: 13
V: TRBV18
size: .
D: .
DNA: TGTGCCAGCTCCCGGGGGTCTGGAAACACCATATATTTT
CDR3: CASSRGSGNTIYF